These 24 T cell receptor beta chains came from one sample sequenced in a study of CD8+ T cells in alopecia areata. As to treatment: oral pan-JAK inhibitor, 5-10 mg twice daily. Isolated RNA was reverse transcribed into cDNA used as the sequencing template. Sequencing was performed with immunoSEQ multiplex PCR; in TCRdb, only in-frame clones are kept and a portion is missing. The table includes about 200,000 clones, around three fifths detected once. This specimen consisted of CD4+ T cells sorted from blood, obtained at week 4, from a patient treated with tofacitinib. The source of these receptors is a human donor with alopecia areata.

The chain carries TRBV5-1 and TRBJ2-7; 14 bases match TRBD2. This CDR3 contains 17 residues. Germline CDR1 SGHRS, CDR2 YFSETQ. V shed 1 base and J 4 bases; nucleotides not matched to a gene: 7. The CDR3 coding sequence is TGCGCCAGCAGCTTGAGTGGGACTAGCGGGGGAGCTTACGAGCAGTACTTC. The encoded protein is CASSLSGTSGGAYEQYF.

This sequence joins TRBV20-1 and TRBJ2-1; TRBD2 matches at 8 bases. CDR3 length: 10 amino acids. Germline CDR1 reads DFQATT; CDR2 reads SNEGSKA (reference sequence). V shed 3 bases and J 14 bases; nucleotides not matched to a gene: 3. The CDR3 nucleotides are TGCAGTGCTAGCGGGGGGGCCGAGTTCTTC. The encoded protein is CSASGGAEFF.

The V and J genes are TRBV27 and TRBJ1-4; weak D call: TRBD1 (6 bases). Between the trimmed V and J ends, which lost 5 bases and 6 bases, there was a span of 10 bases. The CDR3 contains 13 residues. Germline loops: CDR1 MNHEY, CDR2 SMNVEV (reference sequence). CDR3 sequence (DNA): TGTGCCAGCAGTCGGCAGGGGTATGAAAAACTGTTTTTT. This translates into CASSRQGYEKLFF. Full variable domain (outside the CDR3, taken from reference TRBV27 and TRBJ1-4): EAQVTQNPRYLITVTGKKLTVTCSQNMNHEYMSWYRQDPGLGLRQIYYSMNVEVTDKGDVPEGYKVSRKEKRNFPLILESPSPNQTSLYFCASSRQGYEKLFFGSGTQLSVL.

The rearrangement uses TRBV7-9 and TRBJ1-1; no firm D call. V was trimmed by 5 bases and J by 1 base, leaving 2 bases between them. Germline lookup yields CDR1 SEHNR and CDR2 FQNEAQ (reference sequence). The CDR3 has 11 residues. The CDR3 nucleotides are TGTGCCAGCAGCCAGAACACTGAAGCTTTCTTT. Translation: CASSQNTEAFF.

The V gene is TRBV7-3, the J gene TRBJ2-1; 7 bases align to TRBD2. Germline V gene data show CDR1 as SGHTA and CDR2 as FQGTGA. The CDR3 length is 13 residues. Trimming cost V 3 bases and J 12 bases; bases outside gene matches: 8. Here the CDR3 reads CASSFLGRDRQFF. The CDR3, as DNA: TGTGCCAGCAGCTTCCTAGGGAGGGATCGGCAGTTCTTC.

This CDR3 reads CAWSVSPLTAQHF. The CDR3 DNA reads TGTGCCTGGAGTGTATCCCCGTTGACAGCCCAGCATTTT. V is TRBV30 and J is TRBJ1-5; weak D call: TRBD1 (5 bases). With 0 bases removed from V and 11 bases from J, the gap between germline ends came to 14 bases. From germline, CDR1 is GTSNPN and CDR2 SVGIG (reference sequence). The CDR3 totals 13 residues.

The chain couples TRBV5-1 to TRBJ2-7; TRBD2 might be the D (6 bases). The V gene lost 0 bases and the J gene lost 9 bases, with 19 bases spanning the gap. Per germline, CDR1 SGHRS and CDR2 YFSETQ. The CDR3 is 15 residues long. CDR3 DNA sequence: TGCGCCAGCAGCTTGGATGTTAGCGGAACCTCGGCGCAGTACTTC. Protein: CASSLDVSGTSAQYF.

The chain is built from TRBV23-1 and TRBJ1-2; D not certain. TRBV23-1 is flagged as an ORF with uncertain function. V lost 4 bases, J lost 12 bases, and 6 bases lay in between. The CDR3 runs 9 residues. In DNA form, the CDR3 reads TGCGCCAGCAGTCTCGACCACACCTTC. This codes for CASSLDHTF.

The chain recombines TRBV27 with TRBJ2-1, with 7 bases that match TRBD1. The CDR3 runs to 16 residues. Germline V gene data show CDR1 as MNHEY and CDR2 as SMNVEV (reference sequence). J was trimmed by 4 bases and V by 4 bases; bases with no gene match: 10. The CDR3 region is CASSSYGTDSYNEQFF. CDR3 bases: TGTGCCAGCAGTTCATACGGGACAGACTCTTACAATGAGCAGTTCTTC.

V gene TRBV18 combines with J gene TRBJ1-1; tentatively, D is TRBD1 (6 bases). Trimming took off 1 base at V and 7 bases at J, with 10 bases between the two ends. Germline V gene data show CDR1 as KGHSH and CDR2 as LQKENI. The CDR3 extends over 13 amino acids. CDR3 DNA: TGTGCCAGCTCACCACTACAGGGTCATGAAGCTTTCTTT. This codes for CASSPLQGHEAFF.

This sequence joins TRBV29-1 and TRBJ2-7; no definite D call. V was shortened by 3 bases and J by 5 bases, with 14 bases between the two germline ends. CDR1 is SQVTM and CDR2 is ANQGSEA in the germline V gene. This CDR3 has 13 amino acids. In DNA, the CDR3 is TGCAGCGTTGAGGTGGCCGTCGGCCACGAGCAGTACTTC. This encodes CSVEVAVGHEQYF.

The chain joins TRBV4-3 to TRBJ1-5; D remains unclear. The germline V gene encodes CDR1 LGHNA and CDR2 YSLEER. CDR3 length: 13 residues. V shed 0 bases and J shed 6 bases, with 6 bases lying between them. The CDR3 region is CASSQDRGQPQHF. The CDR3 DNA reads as TGCGCCAGCAGCCAAGATAGAGGTCAGCCCCAGCATTTT.

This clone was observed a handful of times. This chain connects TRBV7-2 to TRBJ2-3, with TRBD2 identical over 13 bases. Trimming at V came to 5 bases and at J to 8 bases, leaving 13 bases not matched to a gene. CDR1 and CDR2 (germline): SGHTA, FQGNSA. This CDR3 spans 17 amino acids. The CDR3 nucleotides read TGTGCCAGCAGCCCTCGGACTGGGACTAGCGGGGACTCTACGCAGTATTTT. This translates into CASSPRTGTSGDSTQYF.

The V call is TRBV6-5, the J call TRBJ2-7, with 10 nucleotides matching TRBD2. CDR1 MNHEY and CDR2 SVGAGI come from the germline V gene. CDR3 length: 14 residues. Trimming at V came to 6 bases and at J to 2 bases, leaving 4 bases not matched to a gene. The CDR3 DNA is TGTGCCAGCAGAGCCCTAGCGGGGGCCTACGAGCAGTACTTC. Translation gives CASRALAGAYEQYF.

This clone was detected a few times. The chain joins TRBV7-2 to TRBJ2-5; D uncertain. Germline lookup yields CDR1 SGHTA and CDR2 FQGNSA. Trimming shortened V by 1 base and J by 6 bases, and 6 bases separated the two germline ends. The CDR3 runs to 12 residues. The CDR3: CASSLVRQTQYF. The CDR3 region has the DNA TGTGCCAGCAGCTTAGTTCGGCAGACCCAGTACTTC.

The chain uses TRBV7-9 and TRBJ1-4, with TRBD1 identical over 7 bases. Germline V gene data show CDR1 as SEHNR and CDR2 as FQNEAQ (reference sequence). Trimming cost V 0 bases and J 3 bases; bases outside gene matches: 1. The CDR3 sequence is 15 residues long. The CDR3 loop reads CASSLAGTANEKLFF. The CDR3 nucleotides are TGTGCCAGCAGCTTAGCGGGGACAGCTAATGAAAAACTGTTTTTT.

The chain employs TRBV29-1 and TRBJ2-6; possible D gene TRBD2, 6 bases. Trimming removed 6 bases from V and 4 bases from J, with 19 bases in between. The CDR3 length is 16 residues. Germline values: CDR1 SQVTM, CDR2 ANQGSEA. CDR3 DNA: TGCAGCGTGGGAGATTCACGGGCGGGAGGGGCCAACGTCCTGACTTTC. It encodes CSVGDSRAGGANVLTF. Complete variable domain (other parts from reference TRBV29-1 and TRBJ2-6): SAVISQKPSRDICQRGTSLTIQCQVDSQVTMMFWYRQQPGQSLTLIATANQGSEATYESGFVIDKFPISRPNLTFSTLTVSNMSPEDSSIYLCSVGDSRAGGANVLTFGAGSRLTVL.

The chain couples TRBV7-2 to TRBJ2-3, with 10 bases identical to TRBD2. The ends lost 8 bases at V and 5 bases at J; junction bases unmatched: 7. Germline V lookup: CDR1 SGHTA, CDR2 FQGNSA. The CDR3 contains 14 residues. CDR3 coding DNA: TGTGCCAGCGAGCGGGGGGGCTTAGGAGATACGCAGTATTTT. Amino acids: CASERGGLGDTQYF.

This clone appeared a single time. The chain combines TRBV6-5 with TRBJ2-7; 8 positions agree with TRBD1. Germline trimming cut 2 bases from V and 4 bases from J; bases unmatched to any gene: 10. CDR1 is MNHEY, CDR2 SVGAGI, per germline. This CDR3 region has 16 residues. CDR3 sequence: CASSYVHDRGLYEQYF. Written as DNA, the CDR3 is TGTGCCAGCAGTTACGTCCACGACAGGGGACTGTACGAGCAGTACTTC.

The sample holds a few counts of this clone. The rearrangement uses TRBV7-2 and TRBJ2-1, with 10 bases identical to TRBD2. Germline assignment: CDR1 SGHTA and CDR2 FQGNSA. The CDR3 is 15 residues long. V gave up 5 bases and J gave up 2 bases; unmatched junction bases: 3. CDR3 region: CASSLLAGTYNEQFF. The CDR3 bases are TGTGCCAGCAGCCTACTAGCGGGAACCTACAATGAGCAGTTCTTC.

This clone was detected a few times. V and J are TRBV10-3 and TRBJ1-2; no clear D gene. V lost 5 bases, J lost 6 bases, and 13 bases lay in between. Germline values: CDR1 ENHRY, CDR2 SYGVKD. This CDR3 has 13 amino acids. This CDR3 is CAISSHRVHGYTF. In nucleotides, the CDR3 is TGTGCCATCAGTTCGCACCGGGTCCATGGCTACACCTTC.

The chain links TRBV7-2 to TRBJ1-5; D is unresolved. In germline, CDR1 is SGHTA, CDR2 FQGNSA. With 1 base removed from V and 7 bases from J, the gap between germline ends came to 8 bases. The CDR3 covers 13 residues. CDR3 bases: TGTGCCAGCAGCTTAGGTACGGGACAGCCCCAGCATTTT. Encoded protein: CASSLGTGQPQHF.

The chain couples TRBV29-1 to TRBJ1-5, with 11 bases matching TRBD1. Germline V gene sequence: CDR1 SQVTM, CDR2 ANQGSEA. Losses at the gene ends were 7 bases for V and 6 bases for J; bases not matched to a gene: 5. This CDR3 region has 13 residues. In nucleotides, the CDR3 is TGCAGCGGGACAGGGGGCGTAGGTCAGCCCCAGCATTTT. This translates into CSGTGGVGQPQHF. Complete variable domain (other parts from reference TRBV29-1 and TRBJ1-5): SAVISQKPSRDICQRGTSLTIQCQVDSQVTMMFWYRQQPGQSLTLIATANQGSEATYESGFVIDKFPISRPNLTFSTLTVSNMSPEDSSIYLCSGTGGVGQPQHFGDGTRLSIL.

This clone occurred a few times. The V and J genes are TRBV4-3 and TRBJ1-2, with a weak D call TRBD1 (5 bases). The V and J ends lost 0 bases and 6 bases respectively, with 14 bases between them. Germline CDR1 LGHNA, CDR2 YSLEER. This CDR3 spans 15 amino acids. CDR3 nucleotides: TGCGCCAGCAGCCAAGATCCTGGGGGTCGGGATGGCTACACCTTC. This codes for CASSQDPGGRDGYTF.